Listed below are T cell receptor beta chains from one sample, sequenced in a study of blood T cell repertoires in COVID-19. The method was immunoSEQ multiplex PCR; TCRdb's version includes in-frame clones alone and lacks a portion of them. The sample lists 300,000 to 350,000 clones, 85% to 90% seen once, with about 6.7% in the top ten. Material for sequencing was peripheral blood. Every receptor here comes from a woman between 65 and 79 years old with COVID-19, enrolled during active disease. Each CDR3 is given with its conserved first and last residue. The D gene is left open where the match is weak. The size field is filled for only some rows; it gives once, few, many or a size class.

J gene,D gene,CDR3 length,clone size,V gene,CDR3 DNA,CDR3 protein
TRBJ1-3,TRBD1,14,NA,TRBV5-6,TGTGCCAGCAGCTTAGACAGGGGAGGAAACACCATATATTTT,CASSLDRGGNTIYF
TRBJ1-5,NA,14,NA,TRBV19,TGTGCCAGTAGTATAGGACAGATCAATCAGCCCCAGCATTTT,CASSIGQINQPQHF
TRBJ2-1,TRBD1,13,NA,TRBV29-1,TGCAGCGTTGATGGGGACAGGGAGGGTGAGCAGTTCTTC,CSVDGDREGEQFF
TRBJ1-1,NA,13,NA,TRBV21-1,TGTGCCAGCAGCAGCCCCGGGAGGACTGAAGCTTTCTTT,CASSSPGRTEAFF
TRBJ1-3,NA,12,NA,TRBV3-1/TRBV3-2,TGTGCCAGCAGCCAAGTCAGAAACACCATATATTTT,CASSQVRNTIYF
TRBJ1-3,NA,13,few,TRBV2,TGTGCCAGCAGGATGGCCTCTGGAAACACCATATATTTT,CASRMASGNTIYF
TRBJ1-1,NA,14,NA,TRBV6-5,TGTGCCAGCAGCTTTCACAGGGTGAACACTGAAGCTTTCTTT,CASSFHRVNTEAFF
TRBJ1-2,TRBD1,12,NA,TRBV6-5,TGTGCCACAGGGACAGGGAACTATGGCTACACCTTC,CATGTGNYGYTF
TRBJ2-3,NA,14,NA,TRBV5-1,TGCGCCAGCAGTAACAGGGCTAGCACAGATACGCAGTATTTT,CASSNRASTDTQYF
TRBJ2-5,TRBD2,15,NA,TRBV5-1,TGCGCCAGCAGCCGGACTAGCGGGGTGAGGGAGACCCAGTACTTC,CASSRTSGVRETQYF
TRBJ2-1,NA,15,once,TRBV7-2,TGTGCCAGCAGCTTGACCGGGGAGCCCTACAATGAGCAGTTCTTC,CASSLTGEPYNEQFF
TRBJ1-5,TRBD1,15,once,TRBV2,TGTGCCAGCTCCAGGGGGGCAGACCACTATCAGCCCCAGCATTTT,CASSRGADHYQPQHF
TRBJ2-1,TRBD1,12,NA,TRBV28,TGTGCCAGCAGTTCGACAGGGTTTGAGCAGTTCTTC,CASSSTGFEQFF
TRBJ2-1,TRBD2,15,NA,TRBV5-4,TGTGCCAGCAGCTCTACTAGCGGGGGGGCACGGGAGCAGTTCTTC,CASSSTSGGAREQFF
TRBJ1-4,NA,16,NA,TRBV21-1,TGTGCCAGCAGCAACACCCCGGGACAGGGTAATGAAAAACTGTTTTTT,CASSNTPGQGNEKLFF
TRBJ1-5,NA,15,NA,TRBV4-1,TGCGCCAGCAGCCAAGAGGTGGGGGGGCAACAGCCCCAGCATTTT,CASSQEVGGQQPQHF
TRBJ1-2,NA,15,NA,TRBV29-1,TGCAGCGCCTCCACCCTGACAGCTATTAACTATGGCTACACCTTC,CSASTLTAINYGYTF
TRBJ1-1,NA,10,NA,TRBV28,TGTGCCAGCACGGGGACTGAAGCTTTCTTT,CASTGTEAFF
TRBJ2-3,NA,14,once,TRBV2,TGTGCCAGCAGTGAAGCGGGGGCGGGAGATACGCAGTATTTT,CASSEAGAGDTQYF
TRBJ1-1,NA,15,NA,TRBV29-1,TGCAGCGCCATCGGAGACGAGGGCCCGAGCACTGAAGCTTTCTTT,CSAIGDEGPSTEAFF
TRBJ1-6,NA,15,NA,TRBV28,TGTGCCAGCAGTTCCCCCAGGGCAGCTATTCAACCCCTCCACTTT,CASSSPRAAIQPLHF
TRBJ1-2,NA,12,NA,TRBV29-1,TGCAGCGTTGTAGAACAGAGCTATGGCTACACCTTC,CSVVEQSYGYTF
TRBJ2-5,NA,13,NA,TRBV7-2,TGTGCCAGCAGCTTAGAGGCGGAAGAGACCCAGTACTTC,CASSLEAEETQYF
TRBJ2-7,TRBD1,15,NA,TRBV5-1,TGCGCCAGCAGCTGGCAAGGACAGGGTGGGTACGAGCAGTACTTC,CASSWQGQGGYEQYF
TRBJ1-3,NA,13,NA,TRBV14,TGTGCCAGCAGCCCTCCTGCTGGAAACACCATATATTTT,CASSPPAGNTIYF
TRBJ1-2,NA,14,few,TRBV5-8,TGTGCCAGCAGCTTCCGTACAGTCAACTATGGCTACACCTTC,CASSFRTVNYGYTF
TRBJ1-3,TRBD1,14,NA,TRBV28,TGTGCCAGCAGTTTTACAGGGGGGAGAAACACCATATATTTT,CASSFTGGRNTIYF
TRBJ1-5,TRBD1,17,NA,TRBV10-3,TGTGCCATCAGTGAGGTAGACAGGGGCTATAGCAATCAGCCCCAGCATTTT,CAISEVDRGYSNQPQHF
TRBJ1-5,NA,14,NA,TRBV5-6,TGTGCCAGCAGCTTGGTAGAGGCGGCTCAGCCCCAGCATTTT,CASSLVEAAQPQHF
TRBJ2-3,TRBD2,15,NA,TRBV7-2,TGTGCCAGCAGCTTAGGCGCGGGGGGTACGGATACGCAGTATTTT,CASSLGAGGTDTQYF
TRBJ1-4,NA,14,NA,TRBV10-3,TGTGCCATCAGTGAGTCAACAGGGCTAGGAAAACTGTTTTTT,CAISESTGLGKLFF
TRBJ2-1,TRBD2,15,NA,TRBV11-3,TGTGCCAGCAGCCCTCAGGGCGGGGGGGCCAATGAGCAGTTCTTC,CASSPQGGGANEQFF
TRBJ2-7,TRBD2,15,NA,TRBV4-1,TGCGCCAGCAGCCTCCGGGCGGGGGGGCTTAACGAGCAGTACTTC,CASSLRAGGLNEQYF
TRBJ1-3,TRBD1,15,NA,TRBV28,TGTGCCAGCAGTCTCGGACAGGGGAGAGGAAACACCATATATTTT,CASSLGQGRGNTIYF
TRBJ2-5,TRBD2,16,NA,TRBV6-5,TGTGCCAGCAGTTATTCGACTAGCCCGGGCCAAGAGACCCAGTACTTC,CASSYSTSPGQETQYF